This T cell receptor beta chain was retrieved from a study of OX40 agonist ivuxolimab in advanced cancers. As for the study in general: Patients enrolled in dose escalation were diagnosed with hepatocellular carcinoma, melanoma, renal cell or head and neck cancer. Patients achieving partial responses numbered three: one hepatocellular carcinoma case and two cutaneous melanoma cases. Study-level findings and limits: CD8+ T cells were the subset that, on average, had more expanded clones than CD4+. Those patients achieving a partial response at 0.1-3.0 mg/kg showed among the lowest clonal expansion.

The table came from immunoSEQ multiplex PCR; TCRdb's copy has only in-frame clones and leaves some out. This table holds 65,000 to 95,000 clones, about 92% found once. A note on this clone: Its antigen is currently unknown.

This receptor was taken from an adult with an advanced solid tumor such as melanoma, head and neck, liver or kidney cancer. The input for sequencing was CD4+ or CD8+ T cells sorted from blood, taken in a trial of the OX40 agonist ivuxolimab.

CDR3 DNA: TGTGCCAGCAGCTTAGGACAGGCCGCAACTAATGAAAAACTGTTTTTT. Residues: CASSLGQAATNEKLFF. The chain uses TRBV7-9 and TRBJ1-4; D is perhaps TRBD1 (6 bases). The germline gives CDR1 SEHNR, CDR2 FQNEAQ (reference sequence). This CDR3 has 16 residues. V lost 1 base to trimming and J lost 0 bases, with 9 bases between them.